The 20 T cell receptor beta chains listed next were all sequenced from one sample in a study of CD8+ T cells in alopecia areata. Extraction and reverse transcription of RNA yielded cDNA as the sequencing template. Assay: immunoSEQ multiplex PCR; the TCRdb copy retains only in-frame clones and omits some. The sample has 150,000 or so clones, 55% seen once. The sequenced sample was CD4+ T cells sorted from blood. These receptors originate from a human donor in good health.

This clone was detected a few times. This chain uses TRBV19 with TRBJ2-1; D is unclear. The CDR3 runs to 11 residues. Germline CDR1 reads LNHDA; CDR2 reads SQIVND (reference sequence). V was cut by 5 bases and J by 4 bases, with 3 bases left in between. The CDR3 DNA follows: TGTGCCAGTAGTGTATACAATGAGCAGTTCTTC. Protein sequence: CASSVYNEQFF.

This clone turned up a few times. CDR3 sequence (DNA): TGCAGCGTTACGATAGCGGGAGTGACAGATACGCAGTATTTT. This translates into CSVTIAGVTDTQYF. The chain combines TRBV29-1 with TRBJ2-3; 9 nucleotides align to TRBD2. Trimming cost V 5 bases and J 3 bases; bases outside gene matches: 6. Per germline, CDR1 SQVTM and CDR2 ANQGSEA. The CDR3 has 14 amino acids.

The V call is TRBV9, the J call TRBJ2-1, with TRBD2 matching 8 bases. V shed 4 bases and J 5 bases; nucleotides not matched to a gene: 20. The V gene's germline CDR1 is SGDLS and CDR2 YYNGEE. The CDR3 runs to 19 residues. CDR3 protein: CASSPRRGGGLGGDNEQFF. The DNA for the CDR3 is TGTGCCAGCAGCCCGAGACGGGGTGGGGGACTAGGGGGAGACAATGAGCAGTTCTTC.

This clone has just one count. J is TRBJ1-2 and V is TRBV5-6; D uncertain. The CDR3 is 14 residues long. Trimming shortened V by 2 bases and J by 2 bases, and 10 bases separated the two germline ends. CDR1 is SGHDT and CDR2 is YYEEEE in the germline V gene. The CDR3 reads CASSFGPSNYGYTF. The CDR3 coding sequence is TGTGCCAGCAGCTTTGGACCTTCGAACTATGGCTACACCTTC.

The V gene is TRBV25-1, the J gene TRBJ2-7; the D gene is possibly TRBD1 (6 bases). The germline V gene has CDR1 MGHDK and CDR2 SYGVNS. V gave up 4 bases and J gave up 3 bases, with 13 bases separating them. This CDR3 contains 14 residues. The CDR3 sequence: CASSVQGRVYEQYF. The CDR3 DNA sequence: TGTGCCAGCAGTGTACAGGGAAGGGTCTACGAGCAGTACTTC.

This chain uses TRBV29-1 with TRBJ2-2; D call uncertain. Per the germline V gene, CDR1 is SQVTM and CDR2 is ANQGSEA. The V gene lost 4 bases and the J gene lost 3 bases, with 9 bases spanning the gap. There are 13 residues in the CDR3. The DNA for the CDR3 is TGCAGCGTTGGCTATAGCCACACCGGGGAGCTGTTTTTT. It translates to CSVGYSHTGELFF.

The CDR3 DNA is TGTGCCAGCAGCTTAGTAAGGGAGGGCGGCTACACCTTC. It encodes CASSLVREGGYTF. The chain carries TRBV7-2 and TRBJ1-2, with D hard to call. The germline V and J ends were trimmed by 1 base and 8 bases, with 11 bases remaining between them. This CDR3 comprises 13 residues. Germline V gene lookup returns CDR1 SGHTA and CDR2 FQGNSA.

This clone came up a few times. The chain has TRBV6-5 and TRBJ1-3; the match to TRBD1 covers 8 bases. CDR1 is MNHEY, CDR2 SVGAGI, per germline. Germline trimming cut 5 bases from V and 0 bases from J; bases unmatched to any gene: 3. This CDR3 has 15 residues. The CDR3 DNA follows: TGTGCCAGCAGTCCGGACAGGGCCTCTGGAAACACCATATATTTT. Its protein is CASSPDRASGNTIYF.

The chain couples TRBV15 to TRBJ2-3; D is possibly TRBD1 (7 bases). This CDR3 has 15 residues. V lost 5 bases and J 5 bases, leaving 17 bases between the germline ends. From germline, CDR1 is LNHNV and CDR2 YYDKDF (reference sequence). The CDR3 DNA reads TGTGCCACCAGCTTAGGGGAGCAGGGGGGAGATACGCAGTATTTT. It translates to CATSLGEQGGDTQYF.

This clone has more than one count but fewer than ten. Other DNA sequences from this sample encode an identical CDR3 as well. The J gene is TRBJ2-3, the V gene TRBV29-1, with D unresolved. Deletions cut 4 bases from V and 0 bases from J, with 5 bases between. Germline values: CDR1 SQVTM, CDR2 ANQGSEA. The CDR3 loop spans 12 amino acids. The CDR3 spells CSVGQSTDTQYF. As DNA, the CDR3 is TGCAGCGTTGGTCAAAGCACAGATACGCAGTATTTT.

This clone came up a few times. The rearrangement joins TRBV7-2 to TRBJ2-1; 14 bases line up with TRBD2. Trimming removed 5 bases from V and 10 bases from J; junction bases left unmatched: 10. CDR3 length: 16 residues. The germline V gene encodes CDR1 SGHTA and CDR2 FQGNSA. Here the CDR3 reads CASSPEGTSGRVEQFF. Written as DNA, the CDR3 is TGTGCCAGCAGCCCCGAAGGGACTAGCGGGAGAGTCGAGCAGTTCTTC.

This clone was counted a few times. Other DNA sequences in this specimen translate into the identical CDR3. The chain carries TRBV5-1 and TRBJ2-2, with no clear D. The CDR3 totals 12 residues. The V end lost 4 bases, the J end lost 5 bases, and 6 bases lay between the germline ends. Germline lookup yields CDR1 SGHRS and CDR2 YFSETQ. The CDR3 spells CASSPATGELFF. In DNA, the CDR3 is TGCGCCAGCAGCCCAGCGACCGGGGAGCTGTTTTTT.

This sequence joins TRBV29-1 and TRBJ2-1; a possible D gene is TRBD2 (6 bases). Trimming took 0 bases from V and 12 from J, leaving 21 bases between them. This CDR3 has 15 residues. Germline V gene sequence: CDR1 SQVTM, CDR2 ANQGSEA. In DNA, the CDR3 is TGCAGCGTTGAAGATACATCTTTAGCGGTCTCGGTGCAGTTCTTC. It codes for CSVEDTSLAVSVQFF.

V and J are TRBV11-2 and TRBJ2-7, with TRBD2 identical over 7 bases. The CDR3 runs 14 residues. With V trimmed by 1 base and J by 3 bases, 3 bases remained unmatched. Germline V CDR1 and CDR2: SGHAT, FQNNGV. In DNA form, the CDR3 reads TGTGCCAGCAGCTTAGTCGGGGGGAACTACGAGCAGTACTTC. Its protein product is CASSLVGGNYEQYF.

The chain employs TRBV10-3 and TRBJ1-2; 7 nucleotides line up with TRBD1. The CDR3 spans 15 residues. From germline, CDR1 is ENHRY and CDR2 SYGVKD. Unmatched junction bases numbered 12, after V lost 7 bases and J lost 4 bases. CDR3 bases: TGTGCCATCAATGACAGGGCAACGGGAGCCTATGGCTACACCTTC. This sequence encodes CAINDRATGAYGYTF.

The gene calls are TRBV4-1 and TRBJ2-7, with D possibly TRBD2 on 6 matching bases. The germline V and J ends were trimmed by 1 base and 2 bases, with 15 bases remaining between them. Germline loops: CDR1 MGHRA, CDR2 YSYEKL. The CDR3 consists of 16 residues. The CDR3 spells CASSQARRAGPYEQYF. For the CDR3, the DNA is TGCGCCAGCAGCCAAGCAAGGAGAGCGGGCCCCTACGAGCAGTACTTC.

V usage is TRBV10-3 and J usage is TRBJ2-1; 10 bases map to TRBD2. The V gene's germline CDR1 is ENHRY and CDR2 SYGVKD. The CDR3 sequence is 15 residues long. The J segment lost 9 bases and the V segment lost 7 bases, leaving 12 bases of the junction unmatched. The CDR3 DNA sequence: TGTGCCATCACCAAAGACCTAGCGGGAGAAGGTGAGCAGTTCTTC. Residues: CAITKDLAGEGEQFF.

The rearrangement uses TRBV6-5 and TRBJ2-6; D is uncertain. Deletions cut 2 bases from V and 0 bases from J, with 2 bases between. Per the germline V gene, CDR1 is MNHEY and CDR2 is SVGAGI. The CDR3 runs to 14 residues. Written as DNA, the CDR3 is TGTGCCAGCAGTTACCGCTCTGGGGCCAACGTCCTGACTTTC. As protein: CASSYRSGANVLTF.

Only a few counts were recorded for this clone. This chain joins TRBV7-3 and TRBJ1-1, with D uncertain. CDR1 is SGHTA and CDR2 is FQGTGA in the germline V gene. Trimming shortened V by 8 bases and J by 3 bases, and 13 bases separated the two germline ends. The CDR3 covers 13 residues. CDR3 in amino acids: CASALLPDTEAFF. The CDR3 region has the DNA TGTGCCAGCGCCCTTCTCCCGGACACTGAAGCTTTCTTT.

The CDR3 sequence is CASSEYMGGGPGEQYF. Here the CDR3 DNA reads TGTGCCAGCAGTGAATATATGGGGGGAGGGCCCGGGGAGCAGTACTTC. The chain carries TRBV25-1 and TRBJ2-7; 7 bases agree with TRBD2. The V gene end was trimmed by 0 bases and the J gene end by 7 bases; junction bases not matched to a gene: 12. CDR3 length: 16 residues. Germline V gene sequence: CDR1 MGHDK, CDR2 SYGVNS.